This TCR beta chain originates from a study of response to subunit inactivated influenza vaccine. Details on this clonotype: Its antigen is undetermined.

Study-level results: Authors suggested that a seasonal influenza vaccination recruits few new T cells each time.

TCRdb independently ran MiXCR on the RT-PCR reads; one entry per CDR3 protein. Among over 400,000 distinct CDR3 sequences listed, 10% to 15% were seen once. CDR3 length equals 16 residues. The germline gives CDR1 SGHTA, CDR2 FQGNSA. V lost 1 base to trimming and J lost 5 bases, with 14 bases between them. The gene calls are TRBV7-2 and TRBJ2-2, with D possibly matching TRBD1 (6 bases). The sequence was collected from a man aged 45-60 years who received an inactivated influenza vaccine. Specimen: PBMCs from blood, collected about 6 weeks after vaccination. As DNA, the CDR3 is TGTGCCAGCAGCTTAGATCCTGGACAGCAGACCGGGGAGCTGTTTTTT. Protein: CASSLDPGQQTGELFF.